This T cell receptor beta chain originates from a study of blood T cell repertoires in COVID-19. Study context: From T cells, B-cell-depleted T cells, or PBMCs came the material, which was cDNA or gDNA.

Per the original data handling: Counts of nucleated cells, estimated from reference gene primer amplification, were obtained. Sequenced by immunoSEQ multiplex PCR; TCRdb stores in-frame clones only, minus some. V and J calls and clone size come straight from that table; D and trimming were deduced from the DNA. Of some 150,000 clones listed, approximately 84% were seen once; the top ten hold roughly 1.2%. This clone was observed a handful of times. Individuals drawn from 24 US areas were about 18 to 90 years old. The CDR3 is made up of 13 amino acids. V was clipped by 5 bases and J by 7 bases, with 17 bases between them. In germline, CDR1 is SQVTM, CDR2 ANQGSEA.

The sample taken for sequencing was PBMCs or T cells enriched from blood (not recorded which). The V call is TRBV29-1, the J call TRBJ1-1; the D gene is possibly TRBD1 (6 bases). This TCR derives from a human donor with acute COVID-19. The donor label of this sample is uncertain. The CDR3 DNA reads as TGCAGCGTTCTTCCCGGGGTCAGGGGTGAAGCTTTCTTT. Amino acid sequence: CSVLPGVRGEAFF.